This T cell receptor beta chain was obtained from a study of technical replicates of blood from a few donors. Method: immunoSEQ multiplex PCR; TCRdb's copy keeps in-frame clones and lacks some. The sample has roughly 60,000 clones, approximately 86% seen once. This clone is a singleton in its sample. Sequenced sample: PBMCs. The receptor was derived from a human donor in good health. Some clones in this sample may be carry-over from other donors' samples.

For the CDR3, the DNA is TGTGCTACGTCCGGGGGCTCCTACGAGCAGTACTTC. It codes for CATSGGSYEQYF. The chain uses TRBV12-5 and TRBJ2-7, with D perhaps TRBD2 (6 bases). V dropped 10 bases and J dropped 0 bases, with 10 bases sitting between them. Germline CDR1 reads LGHNT; CDR2 reads FRNRAP. The CDR3 is 12 amino acids.